The present TCR beta chain was sequenced within a study of identical twins. Whole-study findings and limits: Among out-of-frame alpha sequences shared by twins, low generation probability occurred in excess.

The germline gives CDR1 SQVTM, CDR2 ANQGSEA. The CDR3 totals 13 residues. V lost 0 bases, J lost 5 bases, and 7 bases lay in between. About this clonotype: Its antigen is still unknown.

TCRdb ran MiXCR on the 5' RACE reads and lists one entry per CDR3 protein. The top ten hold 35% to 50% of the sample, which has about 190,000 distinct CDR3 sequences, roughly 15% seen once. These data are also associated with another study on T cells expressing NK-cell markers. That work states: Cells sorted as CD3+CD56+NKG2C+, CD3+CD56+NKG2C- and CD3+CD56-NKG2C+ T cells supplied the TCR beta repertoires.

The source is a woman aged 18-29 years in good health. The chain recombines TRBV29-1 with TRBJ2-2, with D possibly TRBD2 on 6 matching bases. The sequencing input was CD8+ T cells sorted from blood. The CDR3 bases are TGCAGCGTTGAAGAGGGACTGACCGGGGAGCTGTTTTTT. As protein: CSVEEGLTGELFF.